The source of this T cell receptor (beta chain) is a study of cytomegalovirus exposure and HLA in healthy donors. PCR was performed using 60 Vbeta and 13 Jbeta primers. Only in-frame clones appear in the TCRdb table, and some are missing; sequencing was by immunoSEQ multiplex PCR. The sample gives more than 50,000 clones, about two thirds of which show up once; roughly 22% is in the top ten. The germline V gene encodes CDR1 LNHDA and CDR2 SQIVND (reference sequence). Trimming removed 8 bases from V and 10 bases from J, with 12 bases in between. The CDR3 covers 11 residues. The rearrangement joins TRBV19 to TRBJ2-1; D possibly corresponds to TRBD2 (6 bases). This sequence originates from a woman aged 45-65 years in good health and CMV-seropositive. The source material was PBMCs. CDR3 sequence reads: CASGGKYEQFF. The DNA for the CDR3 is TGTGCCAGTGGGGGGAAGTACGAGCAGTTCTTC.